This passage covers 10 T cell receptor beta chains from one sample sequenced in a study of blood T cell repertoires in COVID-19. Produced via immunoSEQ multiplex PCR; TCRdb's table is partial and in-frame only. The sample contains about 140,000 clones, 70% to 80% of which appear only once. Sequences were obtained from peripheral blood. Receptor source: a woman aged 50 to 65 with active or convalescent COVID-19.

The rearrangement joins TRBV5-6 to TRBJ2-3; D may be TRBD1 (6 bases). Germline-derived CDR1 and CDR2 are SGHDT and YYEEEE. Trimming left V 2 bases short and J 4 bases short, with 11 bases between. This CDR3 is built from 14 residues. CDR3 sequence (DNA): TGTGCCAGCAGCTTAACAGGGAGCGCAGATACGCAGTATTTT. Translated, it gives CASSLTGSADTQYF.

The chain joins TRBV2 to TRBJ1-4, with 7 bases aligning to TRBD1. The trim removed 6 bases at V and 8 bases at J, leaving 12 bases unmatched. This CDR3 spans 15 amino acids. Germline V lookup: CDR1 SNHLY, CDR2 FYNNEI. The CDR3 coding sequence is TGTGCCAGCAGCTATACGACAGGGCTGAGCGAAAAACTGTTTTTT. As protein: CASSYTTGLSEKLFF.

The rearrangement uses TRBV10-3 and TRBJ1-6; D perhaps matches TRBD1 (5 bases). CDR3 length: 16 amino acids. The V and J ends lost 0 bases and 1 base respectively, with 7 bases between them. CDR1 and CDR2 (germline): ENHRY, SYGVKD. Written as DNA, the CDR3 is TGTGCCATCAGTGAGTCGACAGAGTCCTATAATTCACCCCTCCACTTT. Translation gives CAISESTESYNSPLHF.

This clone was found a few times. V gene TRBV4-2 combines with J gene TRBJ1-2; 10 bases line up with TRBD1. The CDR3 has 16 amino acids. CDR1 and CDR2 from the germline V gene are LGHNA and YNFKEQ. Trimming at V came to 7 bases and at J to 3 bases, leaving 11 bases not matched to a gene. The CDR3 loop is CASTPRRTGGDYGYTF. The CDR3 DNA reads TGTGCCAGCACCCCTAGGCGGACAGGGGGAGACTATGGCTACACCTTC.

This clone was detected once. The chain's CDR3 is CASSQVASTNEKLFF. Here the CDR3 DNA reads TGCGCCAGCAGCCAAGTGGCCTCAACTAATGAAAAACTGTTTTTT. V gene TRBV4-1 combines with J gene TRBJ1-4; D is unresolved. V was cut by 1 base and J by 0 bases, with 6 bases left in between. Germline V gene data show CDR1 as MGHRA and CDR2 as YSYEKL. This CDR3 has 15 residues.

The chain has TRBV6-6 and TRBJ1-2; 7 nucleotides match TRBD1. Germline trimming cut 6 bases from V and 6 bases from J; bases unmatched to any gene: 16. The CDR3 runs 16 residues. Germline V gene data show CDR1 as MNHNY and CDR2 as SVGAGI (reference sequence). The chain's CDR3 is CASSPLLTGALDGYTF. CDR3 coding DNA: TGTGCCAGCAGCCCCCTTCTCACAGGGGCCCTCGATGGCTACACCTTC.

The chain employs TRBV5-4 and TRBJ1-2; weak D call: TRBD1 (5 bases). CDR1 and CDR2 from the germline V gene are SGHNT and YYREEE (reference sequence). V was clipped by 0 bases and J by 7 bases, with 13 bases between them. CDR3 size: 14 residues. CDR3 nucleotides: TGTGCCAGCAGCTTGGCGAACAGGTTGGGTGGCTACACCTTC. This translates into CASSLANRLGGYTF.

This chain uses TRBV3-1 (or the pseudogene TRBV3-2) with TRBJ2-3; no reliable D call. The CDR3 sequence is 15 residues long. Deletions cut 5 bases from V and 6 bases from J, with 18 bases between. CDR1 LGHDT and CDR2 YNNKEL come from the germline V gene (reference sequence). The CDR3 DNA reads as TGTGCCAGCAGCGACATCACATCTCCCTGGGATACGCAGTATTTT. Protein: CASSDITSPWDTQYF.

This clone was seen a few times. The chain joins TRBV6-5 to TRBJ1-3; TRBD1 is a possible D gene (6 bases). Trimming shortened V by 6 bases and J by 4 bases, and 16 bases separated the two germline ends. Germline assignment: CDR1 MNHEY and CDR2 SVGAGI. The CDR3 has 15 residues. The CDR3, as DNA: TGTGCCAGCAGCCTAGGGGGTTTTTCAGGAAACACCATATATTTT. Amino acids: CASSLGGFSGNTIYF.

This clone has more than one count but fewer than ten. CDR3 sequence reads: CASSRDRELIYNEQFF. The CDR3 bases are TGTGCCAGCAGCAGGGACAGAGAGTTGATCTACAATGAGCAGTTCTTC. J is TRBJ2-1 and V is TRBV21-1; the D call TRBD1 from the table was never checked on the DNA. TRBV21-1 is a pseudogene segment. This CDR3 comprises 16 residues.